Listed here are 31 T cell receptor beta chains from one sample, sequenced in a study of control samples from healthy donors and cancer patients. The method was immunoSEQ multiplex PCR; TCRdb's version includes in-frame clones alone and lacks a portion of them. The data contain approximately 110,000 clones, 83% of them singletons. Material for sequencing was blood. These receptors all come from a woman in her forties or fifties in good health.

CDR3 loop: CASSKRGGNTEAFF. In nucleotides, the CDR3 is TGTGCCAGCAGCAAACGTGGGGGGAACACTGAAGCTTTCTTT. The V gene is TRBV11-3, the J gene TRBJ1-1; a possible D gene is TRBD1 (5 bases). V was shortened by 5 bases and J by 1 base, with 11 bases between the two germline ends. Per germline, CDR1 SGHNT and CDR2 YENEEA. The CDR3 totals 14 residues.

The rearrangement links TRBV2 to TRBJ2-1; 12 positions agree with TRBD2. The germline CDR1 and CDR2 sequences are SNHLY and FYNNEI. Trimming cost V 6 bases and J 7 bases; bases outside gene matches: 7. CDR3 length: 15 amino acids. In nucleotides, the CDR3 is TGTGCCAGCAGCGCCGGGACTAGCGGGTTGAATGAGCAGTTCTTC. Translated, it gives CASSAGTSGLNEQFF.

CDR3 sequence reads: CASSLGTVYGYTF. The CDR3 DNA reads TGTGCCAGCAGCCTCGGGACGGTCTATGGCTACACCTTC. This chain links TRBV2 with TRBJ1-2; maybe TRBD1 (5 bases). The germline V gene encodes CDR1 SNHLY and CDR2 FYNNEI. The CDR3 has 13 amino acids. The ends were cut back, 6 bases at V and 4 bases at J, with 12 bases in the middle.

The chain combines TRBV27 with TRBJ2-5; 10 bases map to TRBD2. The CDR3 length is 16 residues. V shed 6 bases, J shed 0 bases, and the junction held 7 bases outside the gene matches. Germline CDR1 reads MNHEY; CDR2 reads SMNVEV (reference sequence). This CDR3 is CASSRSSGGYQETQYF. As DNA, the CDR3 is TGTGCCAGCAGCCGATCTAGCGGGGGATACCAAGAGACCCAGTACTTC.

In its sample, this clone was seen a few times. This CDR3 is CASSYSQGYEQYF. The CDR3 DNA reads as TGTGCCAGCAGTTACTCGCAGGGCTACGAGCAGTACTTC. The V gene is TRBV6-6, the J gene TRBJ2-7, with a possible D match to TRBD1 (5 bases). Trimming took off 0 bases at V and 3 bases at J, with 6 bases between the two ends. Germline CDR1 and CDR2: MNHNY and SVGAGI (reference sequence). CDR3 length: 13 residues.

The rearrangement joins TRBV10-3 to TRBJ2-2; 11 nucleotides match TRBD2. The V and J ends lost 6 bases and 4 bases, in that order; junction bases with no gene match: 1. This CDR3 region has 14 residues. Per germline, CDR1 ENHRY and CDR2 SYGVKD. The CDR3 protein is CAISGTSGTGELFF. CDR3 DNA sequence: TGTGCCATCAGCGGGACTAGCGGCACCGGGGAGCTGTTTTTT.

This clone was seen more than once but under ten times. This chain uses TRBV5-4 with TRBJ2-7, with D unclear. The CDR3 length is 14 residues. The ends were cut back, 1 base at V and 4 bases at J, with 12 bases in the middle. Germline lookup yields CDR1 SGHNT and CDR2 YYREEE (reference sequence). The CDR3 nucleotides read TGTGCCAGCAGCTTGCTTCCAGGCCATTACGAGCAGTACTTC. The encoded protein is CASSLLPGHYEQYF.

J is TRBJ1-1 and V is TRBV7-3; no definite D call. CDR1 and CDR2 from the germline V gene are SGHTA and FQGTGA. The length of the CDR3 is 13 residues. The ends were cut back, 1 base at V and 2 bases at J, with 5 bases in the middle. As DNA, the CDR3 is TGTGCCAGCAGCTTAAGTGGCAACACTGAAGCTTTCTTT. This codes for CASSLSGNTEAFF.

The V and J genes are TRBV6-5 and TRBJ1-6, with D possibly being TRBD1 (5 bases). V dropped 6 bases and J dropped 9 bases, with 9 bases sitting between them. The CDR3 is 12 residues long. Germline V gene sequence: CDR1 MNHEY, CDR2 SVGAGI. CDR3 protein: CASRDGGSPLHF. The DNA of the CDR3 is TGTGCCAGCAGGGATGGGGGTTCACCCCTCCACTTT.

This clone was picked up a small number of times. This rearrangement joins TRBV3-1 (or the pseudogene TRBV3-2) to TRBJ2-7; D is unresolved. The CDR3 spans 13 residues. V shed 3 bases and J shed 6 bases, with 12 bases lying between them. Per the germline V gene, CDR1 is LGHDT and CDR2 is YNNKEL (reference sequence). CDR3 region: CASSHLNSREQYF. The DNA for the CDR3 is TGTGCCAGCAGCCATCTAAATAGTCGCGAGCAGTACTTC.

The chain has TRBV6-6 and TRBJ2-5, with TRBD1 matching 11 bases. This CDR3 is built from 16 residues. Per the germline V gene, CDR1 is MNHNY and CDR2 is SVGAGI (reference sequence). With V trimmed by 5 bases and J by 5 bases, 10 bases remained unmatched. The CDR3 DNA is TGTGCCAGCAGTCAAGAGGGACAGGGGGTGCGGGAGACCCAGTACTTC. It codes for CASSQEGQGVRETQYF.

The CDR3 nucleotides are TGTGCCATCAGGGACCCCAGGTTTGAGCAGTTCTTC. It translates to CAIRDPRFEQFF. The V gene is TRBV10-3, the J gene TRBJ2-1; no clear D gene. The germline V and J ends were trimmed by 6 bases and 9 bases, with 12 bases remaining between them. CDR3 length: 12 residues. Germline V gene lookup returns CDR1 ENHRY and CDR2 SYGVKD.

The rearrangement uses TRBV19 and TRBJ2-5, with TRBD2 matching 8 bases. Germline trimming cut 3 bases from V and 1 base from J; bases unmatched to any gene: 4. The V gene's germline CDR1 is LNHDA and CDR2 SQIVND (reference sequence). The CDR3 length is 15 residues. CDR3 nucleotide sequence: TGTGCCAGTAGTATTTTCAGCGGGGGCCAAGAGACCCAGTACTTC. This encodes CASSIFSGGQETQYF.

V gene TRBV30 combines with J gene TRBJ2-1; 7 bases are a match to TRBD2. The CDR3 extends over 14 amino acids. Germline V gene data show CDR1 as GTSNPN and CDR2 as SVGIG (reference sequence). Unmatched junction bases numbered 7, after V lost 0 bases and J lost 8 bases. The CDR3 loop reads CAWSVSQGGYEQFF. The CDR3 DNA is TGTGCCTGGAGTGTATCGCAGGGAGGGTATGAGCAGTTCTTC.

This clone occurred a few times. The V and J genes are TRBV5-1 and TRBJ2-1, with 7 nucleotides matching TRBD2. The germline V gene has CDR1 SGHRS and CDR2 YFSETQ. The CDR3 contains 16 residues. Trimming cost V 6 bases and J 0 bases; bases outside gene matches: 9. This CDR3 reads CASKMSGTDSYNEQFF. CDR3 coding DNA: TGCGCCAGCAAGATGAGCGGGACCGACTCCTACAATGAGCAGTTCTTC.

In its sample, this clone was seen a few times. At one end the junction does not follow the germline gene, possibly because of a read error. The V and J genes are TRBV13 and TRBJ1-1; the match to TRBD1 covers 8 bases. This CDR3 is 18 amino acids long. CDR1 is PRHDT, CDR2 FYEKMQ, per germline (reference sequence). CDR3 amino acids: CASRLDRGAPFMNTEAFF. The CDR3, as DNA: TGTGCCAGCAGGTTAGACAGGGGTGCCCCTTTTATGAACACTGAAGCTTTCTTT.

This clone was counted once. The chain links TRBV7-9 to TRBJ2-7, with 8 bases identical to TRBD2. CDR1 is SEHNR and CDR2 is FQNEAQ in the germline V gene (reference sequence). This CDR3 comprises 13 residues. J lost 5 bases, V lost 2 bases, and 2 bases had no gene match. The CDR3 here is CASSLSRGDEQYF. CDR3 in DNA: TGTGCCAGCAGCTTATCGCGGGGGGACGAGCAGTACTTC.

This rearrangement joins TRBV9 to TRBJ2-3; 14 bases fit TRBD2. Unmatched junction bases numbered 2, after V lost 4 bases and J lost 4 bases. The CDR3 spans 15 residues. Germline-derived CDR1 and CDR2 are SGDLS and YYNGEE. The CDR3 is CASSLTSGGADTQYF. In DNA form, the CDR3 reads TGTGCCAGCAGCTTGACTAGCGGGGGGGCAGATACGCAGTATTTT.

The chain combines TRBV4-3 with TRBJ1-2, with unresolved D. Looked up from germline, CDR1 is LGHNA and CDR2 is YSLEER. V gave up 0 bases and J gave up 9 bases, with 14 bases separating them. The CDR3 covers 14 residues. The CDR3 DNA is TGCGCCAGCAGCCAAGAACCCAGAGTCGCCCGCTACACCTTC. This sequence encodes CASSQEPRVARYTF.

This clone was seen only once. The chain uses TRBV9 and TRBJ1-2; D not certain. Trimming took off 3 bases at V and 0 bases at J, with 9 bases between the two ends. Germline V gene sequence: CDR1 SGDLS, CDR2 YYNGEE. The CDR3 runs to 14 residues. CDR3 nucleotides: TGTGCCAGCAGCGCCGAACAGACTAACTATGGCTACACCTTC. Its protein product is CASSAEQTNYGYTF.

The V gene is TRBV4-3, the J gene TRBJ2-7; D gene unclear. Germline CDR1 LGHNA, CDR2 YSLEER. Trimming shortened V by 2 bases and J by 5 bases, and 10 bases separated the two germline ends. The CDR3 length is 13 residues. CDR3 in amino acids: CASSQILNNEQYF. In DNA form, the CDR3 reads TGCGCCAGCAGCCAAATCTTGAACAACGAGCAGTACTTC.

This clone has just one count. The V gene is TRBV19, the J gene TRBJ1-3; D unresolved. Germline CDR1 LNHDA, CDR2 SQIVND (reference sequence). V gave up 2 bases and J gave up 4 bases, with 15 bases separating them. CDR3 length: 16 residues. The CDR3 spells CASSITPRGSGNTIYF. Written as DNA, the CDR3 is TGTGCCAGTAGTATAACCCCCCGGGGTTCAGGAAACACCATATATTTT.

This rearrangement joins TRBV5-1 to TRBJ1-1; 7 bases map to TRBD1. V was pared by 3 bases and J by 1 base, with 3 bases of the junction left unmatched. This CDR3 region has 14 residues. Per germline, CDR1 SGHRS and CDR2 YFSETQ. The CDR3 DNA reads as TGCGCCAGCAGCTACTCAGGGGGGAACACTGAAGCTTTCTTT. Amino acids: CASSYSGGNTEAFF.

This chain joins TRBV19 and TRBJ2-2, with TRBD1 as a possible D gene (6 bases). This CDR3 is built from 14 residues. The germline V and J ends were trimmed by 11 bases and 4 bases, with 17 bases remaining between them. The germline gives CDR1 LNHDA, CDR2 SQIVND (reference sequence). CDR3 DNA: TGTGCCTCCCGGTTGGGGGCGATCACCGGGGAGCTGTTTTTT. Amino acid sequence: CASRLGAITGELFF.

The chain links TRBV19 to TRBJ2-7; D ambiguous. The ends were cut back, 3 bases at V and 6 bases at J, with 15 bases in the middle. CDR1 is LNHDA and CDR2 is SQIVND in the germline V gene (reference sequence). The CDR3 extends over 14 amino acids. CDR3 in amino acids: CASSILDGFSEQYF. The CDR3 DNA follows: TGTGCCAGTAGTATCCTAGACGGTTTCAGCGAGCAGTACTTC.

This clone was detected a few times. CDR3 in amino acids: CASSRRDIFSGNTIYF. In nucleotides, the CDR3 is TGTGCCAGCAGCCGAAGGGACATATTCTCTGGAAACACCATATATTTT. The V call is TRBV5-6, the J call TRBJ1-3; a possible D gene is TRBD1 (6 bases). Germline CDR1 and CDR2: SGHDT and YYEEEE. The CDR3 extends over 16 amino acids. V lost 4 bases and J 0 bases, leaving 14 bases between the germline ends.

Remarks on this clone: A junction end diverges from the germline sequence, so it may reflect a read error. This rearrangement joins TRBV7-7 to TRBJ2-5, with D uncertain. Germline values: CDR1 SSHAT, CDR2 FNYEAQ (reference sequence). This CDR3 is built from 13 residues. The CDR3 bases are TGTGCTAGCAGCTTAAGTCTGTGGGAGACCCAGTACTTC. This gives the protein CASSLSLWETQYF.

The chain couples TRBV4-2 to TRBJ1-4; weak D call: TRBD1 (6 bases). This CDR3 spans 18 amino acids. V lost 1 base and J lost 0, with 15 bases in between. Germline V gives CDR1 LGHNA, CDR2 YNFKEQ. The CDR3 is CASSQGAQGRTTNEKLFF. The CDR3 nucleotides read TGTGCCAGCAGCCAAGGAGCCCAGGGGCGAACAACTAATGAAAAACTGTTTTTT.

A single count supports this clone. The chain uses TRBV6-4 and TRBJ1-4; 8 nucleotides match TRBD1. Germline V gene data show CDR1 as MRHNA and CDR2 as SNTAGT. The CDR3 sequence is 19 residues long. With 7 bases clipped from V and 0 bases from J, the junction kept 16 bases outside the gene matches. The CDR3 sequence is CASTRTGIEGIATNEKLFF. The CDR3 DNA reads as TGTGCCAGCACCCGGACAGGGATAGAAGGGATTGCAACTAATGAAAAACTGTTTTTT.

V is TRBV11-2 and J is TRBJ1-2, with D maybe TRBD1 (5 bases). The ends were cut back, 5 bases at V and 4 bases at J, with 14 bases in the middle. CDR3 size: 14 residues. CDR1 and CDR2 from the germline V gene are SGHAT and FQNNGV. The CDR3 nucleotides read TGTGCCAGCAGCCCTGCTGGGGGGGTCTATGGCTACACCTTC. Residues: CASSPAGGVYGYTF.

The chain joins TRBV2 to TRBJ2-1; 7 bases match TRBD1. The CDR3 extends over 14 amino acids. From germline, CDR1 is SNHLY and CDR2 FYNNEI. The ends lost 5 bases at V and 1 base at J; junction bases unmatched: 2. CDR3 in amino acids: CASSPTGSYNEQFF. CDR3 DNA sequence: TGTGCCAGCAGTCCGACAGGGTCCTACAATGAGCAGTTCTTC.